A selection of T cell receptor beta chains follows, all from one sample in a study of OX40 agonist ivuxolimab in advanced cancers. The repertoire was sequenced with immunoSEQ multiplex PCR; TCRdb's copy has only in-frame clones and lacks some. The profile shows about 83,000 clones, around 86% of them singletons. The input for sequencing was CD4+ or CD8+ T cells sorted from blood, taken in a trial of the OX40 agonist ivuxolimab. The origin of the receptors is an adult with an advanced solid tumor such as melanoma, head and neck, liver or kidney cancer. Both conserved end residues are trimmed from each CDR3.

TRBV10-3 | 12 | ATSQGGANYGYT
TRBV4-3 | 13 | ASSQLGGAEETQY
TRBV30 | 9 | AWSDIYEQY
TRBV2 | 14 | ASSEAAGLSQEGYT
TRBV30 | 13 | AWSLEGSFNYGYT
TRBV11-2 | 14 | ASSWGYKPNTGELF
TRBV6-5 | 12 | ASSYGQGDREAF
TRBV7-2 | 13 | ASSPGQGAADTQY
TRBV9 | 11 | ASSVEGYSPLH
TRBV4-3 | 12 | ASSQEAGRGELF
TRBV18 | 14 | ASSKNRTPNGNTIY
TRBV5-1 | 13 | ASSVTSSRGETQY
TRBV5-1 | 14 | ASSQQGGGGTGELF
TRBV5-8 | 12 | ASSLGGTHYEQY
TRBV5-1 | 15 | ASSRPEVGQGVSPLH
TRBV7-2 | 12 | ASSSGQQTETQY
TRBV4-1 | 15 | ASSQVSTSGGAYTQY
TRBV11-2 | 14 | ASSQGAWENTGELF
TRBV7-8 | 13 | ASSPGRVIRDGYT
TRBV9 | 12 | ASSVEVKNTEAF
TRBV9 | 14 | ASSVKRGAPTDTQY
TRBV30 | 11 | AWSGGQGNTQY
TRBV19 | 14 | ASSGIGGGSSYEQY
TRBV5-8 | 11 | ATRGEGSYEQY
TRBV7-3 | 13 | ASSLSPSGANVLT
TRBV7-6 | 13 | ASSLLTGGGDTQY
TRBV7-2 | 11 | ASSLVLAETQY
TRBV7-2 | 14 | ASSYRAGGRNQPQH
TRBV27 | 13 | ASSSAPAQNTEAF
TRBV7-9 | 15 | ASSSATGGFSNQPQH
TRBV10-3 | 11 | AISADETDTQY
TRBV6-5 | 11 | ASSSQHNSPLH
TRBV9 | 13 | ASSAVGQSTDTQY
TRBV6-1 | 12 | ASTDRGQAYGYT
TRBV6-6 | 14 | ASSYRPGEANYGYT
TRBV5-5 | 16 | ASSSRQDQLLNNSPLH
TRBV15 | 13 | ATSREGGRVETQY
TRBV9 | 12 | ASSFRWGQTPLH
TRBV5-4 | 14 | ASSREAGGGQETQY
TRBV27 | 11 | ASSHRVQETQY